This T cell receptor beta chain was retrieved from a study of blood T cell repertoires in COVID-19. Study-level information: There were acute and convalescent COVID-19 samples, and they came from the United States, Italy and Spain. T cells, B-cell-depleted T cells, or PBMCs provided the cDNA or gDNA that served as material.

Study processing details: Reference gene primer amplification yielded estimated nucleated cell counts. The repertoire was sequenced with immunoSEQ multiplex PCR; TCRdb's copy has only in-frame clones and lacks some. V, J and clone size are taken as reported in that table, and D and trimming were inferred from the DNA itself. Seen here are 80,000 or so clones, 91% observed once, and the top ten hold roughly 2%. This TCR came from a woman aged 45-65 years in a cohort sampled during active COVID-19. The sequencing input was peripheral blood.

CDR3 bases: TGTGCCAGCAGTGCGAACAGGGGATTGGGAGATGAAAAACTGTTTTTT. Protein: CASSANRGLGDEKLFF. The rearrangement joins TRBV2 to TRBJ1-4; the match to TRBD1 covers 7 bases. CDR1 is SNHLY and CDR2 is FYNNEI in the germline V gene. The CDR3 is 16 amino acids. V gave up 4 bases and J gave up 6 bases; unmatched junction bases: 11.